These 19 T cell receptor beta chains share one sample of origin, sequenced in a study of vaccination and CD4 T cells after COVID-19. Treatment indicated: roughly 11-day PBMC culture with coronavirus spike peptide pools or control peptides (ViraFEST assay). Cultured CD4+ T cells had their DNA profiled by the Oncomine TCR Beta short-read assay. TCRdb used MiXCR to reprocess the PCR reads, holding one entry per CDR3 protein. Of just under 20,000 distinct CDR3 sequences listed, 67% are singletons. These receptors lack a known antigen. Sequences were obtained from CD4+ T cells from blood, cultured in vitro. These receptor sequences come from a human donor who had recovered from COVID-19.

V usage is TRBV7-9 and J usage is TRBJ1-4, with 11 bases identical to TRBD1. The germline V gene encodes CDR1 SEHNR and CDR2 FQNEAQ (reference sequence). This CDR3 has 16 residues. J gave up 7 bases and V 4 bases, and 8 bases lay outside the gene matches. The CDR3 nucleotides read TGTGCCAGCAGCTCCGGGACAGGGGGTCTCTCTGAAAAACTGTTTTTT. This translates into CASSSGTGGLSEKLFF.

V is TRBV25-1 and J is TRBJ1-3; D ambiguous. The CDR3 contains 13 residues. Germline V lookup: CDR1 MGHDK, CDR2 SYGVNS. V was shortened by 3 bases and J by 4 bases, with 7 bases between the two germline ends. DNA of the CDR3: TGTGCCAGCAGTGAGAGCGTGGGAAACACCATATATTTT. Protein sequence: CASSESVGNTIYF.

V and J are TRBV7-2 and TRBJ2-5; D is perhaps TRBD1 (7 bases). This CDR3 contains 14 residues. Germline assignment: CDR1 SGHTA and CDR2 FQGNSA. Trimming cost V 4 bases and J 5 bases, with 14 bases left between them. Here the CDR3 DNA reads TGTGCCAGCAGCTCAGGGGGTCGGGGGGAGACCCAGTACTTC. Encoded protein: CASSSGGRGETQYF.

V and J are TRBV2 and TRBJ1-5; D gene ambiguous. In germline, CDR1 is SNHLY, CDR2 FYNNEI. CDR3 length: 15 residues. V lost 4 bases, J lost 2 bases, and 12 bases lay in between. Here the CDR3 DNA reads TGTGCCAGCAGTGGTCGGACGCTCGGCAATCAGCCCCAGCATTTT. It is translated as CASSGRTLGNQPQHF. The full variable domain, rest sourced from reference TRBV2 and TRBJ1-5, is EPEVTQTPSHQVTQMGQEVILRCVPISNHLYFYWYRQILGQKVEFLVSFYNNEISEKSEIFDDQFSVERPDGSNFTLKIRSTKLEDSAMYFCASSGRTLGNQPQHFGDGTRLSIL.

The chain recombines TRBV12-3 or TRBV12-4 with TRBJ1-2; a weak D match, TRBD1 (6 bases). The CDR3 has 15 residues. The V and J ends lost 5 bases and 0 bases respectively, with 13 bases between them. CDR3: CASSPGQLANYGYTF. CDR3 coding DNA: TGTGCCAGCAGTCCTGGACAGCTTGCTAACTATGGCTACACCTTC.

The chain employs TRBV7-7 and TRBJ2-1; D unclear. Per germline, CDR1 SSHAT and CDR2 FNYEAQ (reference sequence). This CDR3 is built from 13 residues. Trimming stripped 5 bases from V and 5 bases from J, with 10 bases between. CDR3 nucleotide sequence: TGTGCCAGCAGCCCTGGGGTTAACAATGAGCAGTTCTTC. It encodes CASSPGVNNEQFF.

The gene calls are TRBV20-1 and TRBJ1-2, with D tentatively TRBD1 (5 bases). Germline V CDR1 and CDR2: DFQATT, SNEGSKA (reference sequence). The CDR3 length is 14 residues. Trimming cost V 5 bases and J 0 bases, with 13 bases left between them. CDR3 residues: CSAALWGTNYGYTF. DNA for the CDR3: TGCAGTGCTGCCCTTTGGGGCACTAACTATGGCTACACCTTC.

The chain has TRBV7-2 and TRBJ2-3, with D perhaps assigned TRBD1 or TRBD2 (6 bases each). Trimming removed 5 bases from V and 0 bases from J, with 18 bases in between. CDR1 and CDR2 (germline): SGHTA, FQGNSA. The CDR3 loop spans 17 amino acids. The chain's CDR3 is CASSPRRGARSTDTQYF. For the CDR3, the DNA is TGTGCCAGCAGCCCCCGGAGGGGGGCGCGGAGCACAGATACGCAGTATTTT.

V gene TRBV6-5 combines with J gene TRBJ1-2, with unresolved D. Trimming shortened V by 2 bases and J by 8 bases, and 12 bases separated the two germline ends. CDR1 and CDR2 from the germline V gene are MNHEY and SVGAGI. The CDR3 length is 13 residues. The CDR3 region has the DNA TGTGCCAGCAGTTACGAGGGAGGCGCCGGCTACACCTTC. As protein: CASSYEGGAGYTF.

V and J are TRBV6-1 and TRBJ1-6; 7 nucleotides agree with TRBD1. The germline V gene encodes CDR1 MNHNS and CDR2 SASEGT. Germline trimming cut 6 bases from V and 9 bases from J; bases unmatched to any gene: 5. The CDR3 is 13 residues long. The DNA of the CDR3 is TGTGCCAGCAGGCCCTCAGGGGGTTCACCCCTCCACTTT. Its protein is CASRPSGGSPLHF.

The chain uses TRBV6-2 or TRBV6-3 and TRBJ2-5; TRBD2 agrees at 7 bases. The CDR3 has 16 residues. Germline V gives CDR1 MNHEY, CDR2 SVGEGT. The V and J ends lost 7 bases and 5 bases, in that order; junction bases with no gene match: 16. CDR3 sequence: CASKTALGGSRETQYF. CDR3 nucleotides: TGTGCCAGCAAAACCGCCTTGGGGGGGAGTAGGGAGACCCAGTACTTC.

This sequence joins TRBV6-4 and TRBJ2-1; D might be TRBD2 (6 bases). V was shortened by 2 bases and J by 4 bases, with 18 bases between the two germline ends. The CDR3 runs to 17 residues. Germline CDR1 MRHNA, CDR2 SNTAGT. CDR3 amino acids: CASSDGGRATRYNEQFF. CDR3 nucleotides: TGTGCCAGCAGTGACGGGGGGAGAGCCACGAGATACAATGAGCAGTTCTTC.

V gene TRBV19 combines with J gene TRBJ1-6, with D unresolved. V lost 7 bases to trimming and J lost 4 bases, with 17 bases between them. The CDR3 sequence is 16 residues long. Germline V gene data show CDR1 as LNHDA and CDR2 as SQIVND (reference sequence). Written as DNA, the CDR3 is TGTGCCAGTACCGGCTTTAAGGACCCATATAATTCACCCCTCCACTTT. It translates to CASTGFKDPYNSPLHF.

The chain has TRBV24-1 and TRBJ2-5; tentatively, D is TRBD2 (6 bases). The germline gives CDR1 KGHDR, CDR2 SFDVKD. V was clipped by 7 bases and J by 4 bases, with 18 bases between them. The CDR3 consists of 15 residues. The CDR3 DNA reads TGTGCCACCAGCAAGAGGAGGGGCGCAGGAGAGACCCAGTACTTC. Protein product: CATSKRRGAGETQYF.

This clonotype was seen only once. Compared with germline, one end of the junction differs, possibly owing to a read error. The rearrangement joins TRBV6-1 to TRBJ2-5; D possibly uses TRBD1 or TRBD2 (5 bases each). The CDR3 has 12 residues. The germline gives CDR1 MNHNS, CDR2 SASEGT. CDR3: CAGRDPQETQYF. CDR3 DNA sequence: TGTGCCGGCAGGGACCCCCAAGAGACCCAGTACTTC.

CDR3 sequence reads: CASSQGTGGSYEQYF. As DNA, the CDR3 is TGTGCCAGCAGTCAGGGGACAGGGGGCTCCTACGAGCAGTACTTC. This chain joins TRBV6-1 and TRBJ2-7, with TRBD1 matching over 11 bases. This CDR3 is built from 15 residues. Losses at the gene ends were 5 bases for V and 0 bases for J; bases not matched to a gene: 3. Germline values: CDR1 MNHNS, CDR2 SASEGT.

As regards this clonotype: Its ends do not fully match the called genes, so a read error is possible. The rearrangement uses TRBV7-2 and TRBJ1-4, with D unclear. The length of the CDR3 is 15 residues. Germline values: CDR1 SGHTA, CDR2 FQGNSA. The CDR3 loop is CASSHTSPPDEKLFF. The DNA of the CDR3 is TGCGCCAGCAGCCACACCTCCCCACCGGATGAAAAACTGTTTTTT.

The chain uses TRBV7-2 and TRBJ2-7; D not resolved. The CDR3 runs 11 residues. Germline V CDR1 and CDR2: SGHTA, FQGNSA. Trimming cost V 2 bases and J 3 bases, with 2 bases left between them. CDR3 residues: CASSLRYEQYF. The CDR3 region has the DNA TGTGCCAGCAGCTTACGCTACGAGCAGTACTTC.

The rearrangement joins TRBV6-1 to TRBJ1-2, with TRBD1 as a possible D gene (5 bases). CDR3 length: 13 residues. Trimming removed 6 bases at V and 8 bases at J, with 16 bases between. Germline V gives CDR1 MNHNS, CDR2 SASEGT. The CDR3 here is CASRKEGSLGYTF. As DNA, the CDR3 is TGTGCCAGCAGAAAGGAGGGGTCGTTAGGCTACACCTTC.